Listed below are T cell receptor beta chains from one sample, sequenced in a study of T-cell memory formation after mild COVID-19. MiXCR was run by TCRdb on the 5' RACE reads, yielding one entry per CDR3 protein. The sample has under 300,000 distinct CDR3 sequences, approximately 8.4% seen once. Sequenced: PBMCs or a T cell subset sorted from them (not recorded which). The receptors come from a man younger than 30 who had mild COVID-19 (a few samples of this study predate the infection). Cell type and time point are not known. CDR3s include the opening cysteine and the closing phenylalanine or tryptophan.

TRBV5-1,CASSLAGTGAYEQYF
TRBV6-2/TRBV6-3,CASSYYYNEQFF
TRBV28,CASSPGGQNYGYTF
TRBV5-1,CASSLVGGEQYF
TRBV28,CASSFYRDQETQYF
TRBV3-1,CASSQGWGTEAFF
TRBV24-1,CATQKAPGNTIYF
TRBV5-1,CASKNGGAGDEQFF
TRBV14,CASSPIYRDKVDEQFF
TRBV6-5,CASSQRGGPDTQYF
TRBV2,CASSRTNNEQFF
TRBV4-3,CASSQAPEETQYF
TRBV20-1,CSAELAGVYNEQFF
TRBV27,CASMGGVSYGYTF
TRBV29-1,CSVAPGWGMNTEAFF
TRBV5-1,CASSQGLAGADTQYF
TRBV12-3/TRBV12-4,CASRRGLSTEAFF
TRBV20-1,CSATSPLGYYGYTF
TRBV5-1,CASSRGGTGTDTQYF
TRBV14,CASSLFGGDTQYF
TRBV7-6,CASSRMGGDGEQFF
TRBV9,CASSEGRAVNSPLHF
TRBV27,CASSPTWDIRAGELFF
TRBV7-9,CASSWKGARETQYF
TRBV19,CASTPDGATDTQYF
TRBV12-3/TRBV12-4,CASSLRGTKDYEQYF
TRBV10-3,CAISKGPAIGSPLHF
TRBV3-1,CASSLEQGLEQFF
TRBV5-1,CASSFGTNTEAFF
TRBV6-2/TRBV6-3,CASSYREYQETQYF
TRBV4-3,CASSQEGGFGELFF
TRBV5-5,CASSPETGGRFGETQYF
TRBV7-2,CASSQTGIEQFF
TRBV5-1,CASSLAGSLEETQYF
TRBV25-1,CASESTGLGNTEAFF
TRBV20-1,CSASVLAGGSTDTQYF
TRBV5-1,CASSPRRGNEQFF
TRBV6-5,CASSYFSGDGYTF
TRBV6-6,CASRVDGGYTF
TRBV7-6,CASSLEFSGASSYNEQFF
TRBV7-2,CASSPLGTGVSAFF
TRBV27,CASRGTWDSYEQYF
TRBV5-1,CASKYNTDTQYF
TRBV20-1,CSTRPRVLTDTQYF
TRBV6-5,CASRRIQTYEQYF
TRBV5-4,CASSLKGTSYSEAFF
TRBV20-1,CSASRQGFDNSPLHF
TRBV5-1,CASSLDGQPDTEAFF
TRBV9,CASSVGRPIYNEQFF
TRBV10-1,CASSETQGASYGYTF
TRBV6-4,CASSDSGDNGELFF
TRBV4-2,CASSQDSGQGVFF
TRBV12-3/TRBV12-4,CASSQQGGMETQYF
TRBV2,CASRPQTSGGARQFF
TRBV12-3/TRBV12-4,CASSFGQAGETQYF
TRBV6-5,CASSRTEPNRGAEAFF
TRBV7-2,CASSSRQGGGELFF